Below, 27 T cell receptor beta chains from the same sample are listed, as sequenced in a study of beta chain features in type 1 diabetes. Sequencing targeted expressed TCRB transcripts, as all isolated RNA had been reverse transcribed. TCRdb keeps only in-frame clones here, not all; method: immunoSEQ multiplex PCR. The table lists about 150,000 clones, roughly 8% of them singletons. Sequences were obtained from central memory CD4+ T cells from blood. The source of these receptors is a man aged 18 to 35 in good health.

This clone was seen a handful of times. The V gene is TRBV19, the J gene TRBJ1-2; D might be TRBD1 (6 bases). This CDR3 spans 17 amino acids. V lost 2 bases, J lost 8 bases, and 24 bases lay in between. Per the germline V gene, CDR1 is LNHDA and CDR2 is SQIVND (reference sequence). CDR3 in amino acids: CASSISGARGRTVGYTF. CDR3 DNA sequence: TGTGCCAGTAGTATATCAGGGGCCCGAGGACGGACAGTGGGCTACACCTTC.

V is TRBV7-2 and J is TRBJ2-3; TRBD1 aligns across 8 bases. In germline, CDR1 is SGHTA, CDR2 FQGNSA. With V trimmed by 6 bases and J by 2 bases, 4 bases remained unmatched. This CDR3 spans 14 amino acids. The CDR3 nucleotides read TGTGCCAGCAGGGCTCAGGGGGCCACAGATACGCAGTATTTT. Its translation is CASRAQGATDTQYF. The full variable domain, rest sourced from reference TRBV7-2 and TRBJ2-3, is GAGVSQSPSNKVTEKGKDVELRCDPISGHTALYWYRQSLGQGLEFLIYFQGNSAPDKSGLPSDRFSAERTGGSVSTLTIQRTQQEDSAVYLCASRAQGATDTQYFGPGTRLTVL.

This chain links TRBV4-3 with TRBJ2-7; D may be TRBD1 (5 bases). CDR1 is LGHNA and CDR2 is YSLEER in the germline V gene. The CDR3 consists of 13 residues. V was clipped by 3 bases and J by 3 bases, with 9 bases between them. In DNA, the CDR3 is TGCGCCAGCAGCCACCACACAGGCTACGAGCAGTACTTC. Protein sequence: CASSHHTGYEQYF.

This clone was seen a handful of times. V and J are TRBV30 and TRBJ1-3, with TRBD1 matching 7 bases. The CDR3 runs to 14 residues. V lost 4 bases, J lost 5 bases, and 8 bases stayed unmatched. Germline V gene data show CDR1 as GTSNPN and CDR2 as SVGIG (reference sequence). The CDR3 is CAWMLQGVRNTIYF. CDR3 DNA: TGTGCCTGGATGCTCCAGGGGGTGAGAAACACCATATATTTT.

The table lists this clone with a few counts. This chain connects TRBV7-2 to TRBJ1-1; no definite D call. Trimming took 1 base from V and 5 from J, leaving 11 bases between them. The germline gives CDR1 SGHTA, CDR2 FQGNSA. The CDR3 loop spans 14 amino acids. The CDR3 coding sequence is TGTGCCAGCAGCTTAGTACCGCGTTTGACTGAAGCTTTCTTT. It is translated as CASSLVPRLTEAFF.

CDR3 DNA: TGTGCCAGCTCAACTAGAGTGGAGGGGCCCTATGGCTACACCTTC. Translation: CASSTRVEGPYGYTF. V usage is TRBV18 and J usage is TRBJ1-2, with TRBD1 as a possible D gene (5 bases). The CDR3 covers 15 residues. The germline gives CDR1 KGHSH, CDR2 LQKENI. V lost 5 bases and J 4 bases, leaving 17 bases between the germline ends.

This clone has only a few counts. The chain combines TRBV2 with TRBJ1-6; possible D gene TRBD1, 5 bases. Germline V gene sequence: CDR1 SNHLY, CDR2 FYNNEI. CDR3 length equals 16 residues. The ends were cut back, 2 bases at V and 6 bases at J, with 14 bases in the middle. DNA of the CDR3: TGTGCCAGCAGTGAATACGGGGGTGGGAGTAATTCACCCCTCCACTTT. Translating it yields CASSEYGGGSNSPLHF.

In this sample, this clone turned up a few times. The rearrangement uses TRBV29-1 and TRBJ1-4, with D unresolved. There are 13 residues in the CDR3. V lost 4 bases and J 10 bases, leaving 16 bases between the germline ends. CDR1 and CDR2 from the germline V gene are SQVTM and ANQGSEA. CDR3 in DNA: TGCAGCGTTGCGGTATCTACTCGGGGAAAACTGTTTTTT. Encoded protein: CSVAVSTRGKLFF.

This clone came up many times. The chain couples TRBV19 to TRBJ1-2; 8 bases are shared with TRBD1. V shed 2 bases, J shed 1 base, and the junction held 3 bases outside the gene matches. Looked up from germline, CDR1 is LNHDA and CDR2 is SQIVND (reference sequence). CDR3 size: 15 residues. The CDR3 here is CASSIPGQDNYGYTF. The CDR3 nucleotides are TGTGCCAGTAGTATACCGGGACAGGATAACTATGGCTACACCTTC.

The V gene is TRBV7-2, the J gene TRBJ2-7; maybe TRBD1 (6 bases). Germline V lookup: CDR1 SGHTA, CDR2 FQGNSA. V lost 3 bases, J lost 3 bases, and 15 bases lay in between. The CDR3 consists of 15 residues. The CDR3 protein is CASSFVTGSDYEQYF. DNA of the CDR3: TGTGCCAGCAGCTTCGTAACAGGGTCGGACTACGAGCAGTACTTC.

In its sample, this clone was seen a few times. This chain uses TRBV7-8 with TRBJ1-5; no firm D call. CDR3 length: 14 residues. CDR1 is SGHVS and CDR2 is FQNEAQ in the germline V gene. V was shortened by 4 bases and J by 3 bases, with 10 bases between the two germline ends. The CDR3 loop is CASSSSGYNQPQHF. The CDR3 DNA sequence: TGTGCCAGCAGCTCTAGCGGGTACAATCAGCCCCAGCATTTT. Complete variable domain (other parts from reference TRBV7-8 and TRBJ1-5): GAGVSQSPRYKVAKRGQDVALRCDPISGHVSLFWYQQALGQGPEFLTYFQNEAQLDKSGLPSDRFFAERPEGSVSTLKIQRTQQEDSAVYLCASSSSGYNQPQHFGDGTRLSIL.

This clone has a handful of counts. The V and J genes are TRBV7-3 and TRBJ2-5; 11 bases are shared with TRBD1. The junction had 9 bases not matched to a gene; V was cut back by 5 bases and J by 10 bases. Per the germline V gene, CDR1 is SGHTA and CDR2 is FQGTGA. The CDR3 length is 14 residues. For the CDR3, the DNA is TGTGCCAGCAGCCCTGGGACAGGGGGATTCGTCCAGTACTTC. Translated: CASSPGTGGFVQYF.

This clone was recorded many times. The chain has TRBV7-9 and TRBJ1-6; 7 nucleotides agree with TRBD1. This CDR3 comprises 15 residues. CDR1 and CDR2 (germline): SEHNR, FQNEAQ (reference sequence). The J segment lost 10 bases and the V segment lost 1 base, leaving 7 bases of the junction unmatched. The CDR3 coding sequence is TGTGCCAGCAGCTTAGACGGAGGGGGCGGATCACCCCTCCACTTT. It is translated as CASSLDGGGGSPLHF.

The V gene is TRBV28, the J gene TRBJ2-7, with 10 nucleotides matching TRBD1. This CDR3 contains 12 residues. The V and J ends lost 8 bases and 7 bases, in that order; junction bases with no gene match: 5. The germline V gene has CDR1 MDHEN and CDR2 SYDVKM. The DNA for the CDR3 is TGTGCCAGCGACAGGGGGCGTGAAGAGCAGTACTTC. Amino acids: CASDRGREEQYF.

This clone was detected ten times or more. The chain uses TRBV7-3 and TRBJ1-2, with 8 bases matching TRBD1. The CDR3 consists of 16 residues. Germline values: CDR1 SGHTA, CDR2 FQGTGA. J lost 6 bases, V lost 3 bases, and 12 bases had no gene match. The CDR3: CASSLGRTGNVHGYTF. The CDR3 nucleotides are TGTGCCAGCAGCTTGGGGAGGACAGGGAATGTCCATGGCTACACCTTC. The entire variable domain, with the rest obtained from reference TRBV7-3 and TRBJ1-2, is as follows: GAGVSQTPSNKVTEKGKYVELRCDPISGHTALYWYRQSLGQGPEFLIYFQGTGAADDSGLPNDRFFAVRPEGSVSTLKIQRTERGDSAVYLCASSLGRTGNVHGYTFGSGTRLTVV.

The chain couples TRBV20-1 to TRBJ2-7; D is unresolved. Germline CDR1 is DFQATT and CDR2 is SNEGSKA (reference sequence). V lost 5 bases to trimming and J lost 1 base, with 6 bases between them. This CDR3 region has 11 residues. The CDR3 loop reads CSAAQSYEQYF. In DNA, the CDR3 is TGCAGTGCTGCCCAGTCCTACGAGCAGTACTTC.

CDR3 coding DNA: TGTGCCAGCGGGTCCCCGGGAGCGGGACCCTACGAGCAGTACTTC. It encodes CASGSPGAGPYEQYF. This chain uses TRBV6-6 with TRBJ2-7, with 7 bases lining up with TRBD2. This CDR3 spans 15 amino acids. Unmatched junction bases numbered 12, after V lost 8 bases and J lost 2 bases. Looked up from germline, CDR1 is MNHNY and CDR2 is SVGAGI (reference sequence).

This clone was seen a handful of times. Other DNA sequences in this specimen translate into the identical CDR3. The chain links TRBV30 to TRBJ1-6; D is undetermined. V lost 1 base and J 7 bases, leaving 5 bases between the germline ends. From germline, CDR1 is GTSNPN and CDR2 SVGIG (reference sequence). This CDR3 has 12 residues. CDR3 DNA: TGTGCCTGGAGTGACTTAAATTCACCCCTCCACTTT. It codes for CAWSDLNSPLHF.

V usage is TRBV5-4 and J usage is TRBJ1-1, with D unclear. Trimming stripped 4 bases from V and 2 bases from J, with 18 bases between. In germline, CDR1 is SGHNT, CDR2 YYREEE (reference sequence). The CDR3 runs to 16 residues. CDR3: CASSQVTNGINTEAFF. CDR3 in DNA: TGTGCCAGCAGCCAAGTCACCAACGGGATAAACACTGAAGCTTTCTTT.

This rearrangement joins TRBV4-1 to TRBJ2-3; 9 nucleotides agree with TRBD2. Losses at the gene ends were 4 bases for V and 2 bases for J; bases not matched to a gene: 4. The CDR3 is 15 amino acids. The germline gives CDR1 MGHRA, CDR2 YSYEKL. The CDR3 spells CASSLRLAVTDTQYF. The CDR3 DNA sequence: TGCGCCAGCAGCCTAAGACTAGCGGTCACAGATACGCAGTATTTT.

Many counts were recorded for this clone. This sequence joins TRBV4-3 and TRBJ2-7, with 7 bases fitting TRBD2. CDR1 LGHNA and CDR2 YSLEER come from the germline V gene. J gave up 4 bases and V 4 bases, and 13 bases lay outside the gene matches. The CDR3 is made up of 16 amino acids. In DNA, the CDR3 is TGCGCCAGCAGCCCTCAATCGGAGCGGGGCTCATACGAGCAGTACTTC. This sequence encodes CASSPQSERGSYEQYF.

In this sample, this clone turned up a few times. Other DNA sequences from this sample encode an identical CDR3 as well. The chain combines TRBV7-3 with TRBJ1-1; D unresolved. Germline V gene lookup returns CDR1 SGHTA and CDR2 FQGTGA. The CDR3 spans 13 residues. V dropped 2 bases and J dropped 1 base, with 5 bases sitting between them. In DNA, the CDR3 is TGTGCCAGCAGCTTAGGCCAGAACACTGAAGCTTTCTTT. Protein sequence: CASSLGQNTEAFF.

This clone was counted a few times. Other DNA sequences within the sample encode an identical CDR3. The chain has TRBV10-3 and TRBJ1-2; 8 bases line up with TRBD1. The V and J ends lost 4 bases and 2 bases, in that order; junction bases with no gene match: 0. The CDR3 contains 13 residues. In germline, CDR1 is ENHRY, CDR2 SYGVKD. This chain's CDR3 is CAISGQGNYGYTF. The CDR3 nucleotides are TGTGCCATCAGTGGACAGGGGAACTATGGCTACACCTTC.

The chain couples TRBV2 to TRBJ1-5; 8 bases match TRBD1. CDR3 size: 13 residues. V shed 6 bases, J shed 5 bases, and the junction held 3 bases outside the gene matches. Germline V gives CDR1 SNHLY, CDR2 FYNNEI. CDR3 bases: TGTGCCAGCAGAAAGACAGGGGATCAGCCCCAGCATTTT. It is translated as CASRKTGDQPQHF.

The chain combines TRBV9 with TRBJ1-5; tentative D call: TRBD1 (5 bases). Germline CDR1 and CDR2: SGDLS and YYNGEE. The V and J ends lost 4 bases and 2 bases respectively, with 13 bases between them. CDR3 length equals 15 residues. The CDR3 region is CASSPTGGGNQPQHF. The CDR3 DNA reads TGTGCCAGCAGCCCCACAGGAGGGGGCAATCAGCCCCAGCATTTT.

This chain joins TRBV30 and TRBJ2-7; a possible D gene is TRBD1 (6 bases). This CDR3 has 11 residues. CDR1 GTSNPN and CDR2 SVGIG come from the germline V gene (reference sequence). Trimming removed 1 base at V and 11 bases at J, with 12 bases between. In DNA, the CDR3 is TGTGCCTGGAGTGAGGGGGTGGGGGAGTACTTC. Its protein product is CAWSEGVGEYF.

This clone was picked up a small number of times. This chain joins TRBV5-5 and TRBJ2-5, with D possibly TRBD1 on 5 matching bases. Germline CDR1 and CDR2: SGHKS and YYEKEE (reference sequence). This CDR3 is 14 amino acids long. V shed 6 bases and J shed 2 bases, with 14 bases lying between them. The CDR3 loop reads CASTDAREQETQYF. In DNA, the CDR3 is TGTGCCAGCACCGACGCCAGGGAACAAGAGACCCAGTACTTC.